This TCR beta chain was captured by sequencing in a study of metastatic and nonmetastatic thyroid tumors. All patients were treatment-naive before thyroid surgery. This clone has at least ten counts. V lost 5 bases, J lost 8 bases, and 15 bases lay in between. Germline lookup yields CDR1 SEHNR and CDR2 FQNEAQ (reference sequence). CDR3 length equals 14 residues. MiXCR was used by TCRdb to re-call the PCR reads. The data hold some 33,000 clones, with 14% to 15% observed a single time. Input material: blood. The source is a male donor with papillary thyroid cancer or a benign thyroid nodule (not recorded which). Some clones in this sample may be carry-over from other donors' samples. The rearrangement joins TRBV7-9 to TRBJ1-4; D unclear. As DNA, the CDR3 is TGTGCCAGCAGCCCATCCGAAGTGGGGGAAAAACTGTTTTTT. This sequence encodes CASSPSEVGEKLFF.